The 30 T cell receptor beta chains below all came from one sample that was sequenced in a study of cytomegalovirus exposure and HLA in healthy donors. PCR employed 60 Vbeta and 13 Jbeta primers. TCRdb's copy holds only in-frame clones and misses some; the assay was immunoSEQ multiplex PCR. Of 90,000 to 100,000 clones in the sample, less than 10% were seen once. The specimen was PBMCs. The receptor source for this set is a man aged 50-59 years in good health and CMV-seropositive.

This clone came up a few times. The chain recombines TRBV9 with TRBJ1-2, with 8 bases aligning to TRBD1. V dropped 0 bases and J dropped 3; count of bases not matched to a gene: 10. CDR3 length: 17 amino acids. CDR1 is SGDLS and CDR2 is YYNGEE in the germline V gene. CDR3 amino acids: CASSVDFRGRRHYGYTF. The CDR3, as DNA: TGTGCCAGCAGCGTAGATTTCAGGGGGCGCCGCCACTATGGCTACACCTTC.

This clone was observed a few times. The chain is built from TRBV28 and TRBJ1-6; TRBD1 matches at 10 bases. This CDR3 has 14 amino acids. Germline assignment: CDR1 MDHEN and CDR2 SYDVKM. Losses at the gene ends were 6 bases for V and 8 bases for J; bases not matched to a gene: 4. The chain's CDR3 is CASRLGQGYSPLHF. The DNA for the CDR3 is TGTGCCAGCAGGCTGGGACAGGGGTATTCACCCCTCCACTTT.

This clone turned up a few times. The CDR3 region has the DNA TGTGCCAGCAGCGTTTCCACAGGGGGAGAGCAGTACTTC. Encoded protein: CASSVSTGGEQYF. The chain has TRBV9 and TRBJ2-7; TRBD1 matches at 8 bases. The CDR3 loop spans 13 amino acids. The ends lost 2 bases at V and 7 bases at J; junction bases unmatched: 5. CDR1 is SGDLS and CDR2 is YYNGEE in the germline V gene. Supplemented by reference TRBV9 and TRBJ2-7, the full variable domain reads DSGVTQTPKHLITATGQRVTLRCSPRSGDLSVYWYQQSLDQGLQFLIQYYNGEERAKGNILERFSAQQFPDLHSELNLSSLELGDSALYFCASSVSTGGEQYFGPGTRLTVT.

The chain joins TRBV5-4 to TRBJ1-2, with D perhaps TRBD1 (5 bases). The CDR3 is made up of 15 amino acids. Germline V gives CDR1 SGHNT, CDR2 YYREEE (reference sequence). V lost 0 bases to trimming and J lost 4 bases, with 13 bases between them. The CDR3 spells CASSLGQTETYGYTF. The DNA of the CDR3 is TGTGCCAGCAGCTTGGGACAGACGGAAACCTATGGCTACACCTTC. Combining the CDR3 with reference TRBV5-4 and TRBJ1-2 gives the whole variable domain ETGVTQSPTHLIKTRGQQVTLRCSSQSGHNTVSWYQQALGQGPQFIFQYYREEENGRGNFPPRFSGLQFPNYSSELNVNALELDDSALYLCASSLGQTETYGYTFGSGTRLTVV.

The chain has TRBV29-1 and TRBJ2-7, with unresolved D. Trimming shortened V by 2 bases and J by 0 bases, and 8 bases separated the two germline ends. The length of the CDR3 is 13 residues. The germline V gene has CDR1 SQVTM and CDR2 ANQGSEA. As DNA, the CDR3 is TGCAGCGTTGAAACACTACACTCCTACGAGCAGTACTTC. As protein: CSVETLHSYEQYF.

This clone was counted only a few times. The genes are TRBV2 and TRBJ1-2, with D tentatively TRBD1 (6 bases). This CDR3 has 13 residues. Trimming took 7 bases from V and 4 from J, leaving 13 bases between them. Germline-derived CDR1 and CDR2 are SNHLY and FYNNEI. The CDR3: CASNPGEIYGYTF. The CDR3 DNA is TGTGCCAGCAACCCAGGGGAGATCTATGGCTACACCTTC.

This clone was counted only a few times. This sequence joins TRBV28 and TRBJ2-5; D gene uncertain. The CDR3 has 11 amino acids. The V and J ends lost 7 bases and 9 bases respectively, with 12 bases between them. Germline CDR1 is MDHEN and CDR2 is SYDVKM. The CDR3 coding sequence is TGTGCCAGCACAGGCCGCTACGCCCAGTACTTC. Translation: CASTGRYAQYF. The full variable domain, rest sourced from reference TRBV28 and TRBJ2-5, is DVKVTQSSRYLVKRTGEKVFLECVQDMDHENMFWYRQDPGLGLRLIYFSYDVKMKEKGDIPEGYSVSREKKERFSLILESASTNQTSMYLCASTGRYAQYFGPGTRLLVL.

This chain connects TRBV9 to TRBJ2-1, with 8 bases identical to TRBD2. Germline CDR1 reads SGDLS; CDR2 reads YYNGEE. V lost 0 bases, J lost 3 bases, and 5 bases stayed unmatched. CDR3 length: 16 residues. Written as DNA, the CDR3 is TGTGCCAGCAGCGTAGCTTCAAGCGGGAGCTACAATGAGCAGTTCTTC. Protein sequence: CASSVASSGSYNEQFF.

This chain connects TRBV2 to TRBJ2-2, with D perhaps TRBD2 (5 bases). V lost 1 base and J 5 bases, leaving 5 bases between the germline ends. The length of the CDR3 is 13 residues. Germline V lookup: CDR1 SNHLY, CDR2 FYNNEI. The DNA for the CDR3 is TGTGCCAGCAGTGAAGGAGGGACCGGGGAGCTGTTTTTT. Its translation: CASSEGGTGELFF.

The chain uses TRBV28 and TRBJ2-1; TRBD2 might be the D (6 bases). This CDR3 is 15 amino acids long. Germline lookup yields CDR1 MDHEN and CDR2 SYDVKM. The V and J ends lost 4 bases and 4 bases respectively, with 14 bases between them. The CDR3 spells CASSWPGVSYNEQFF. In nucleotides, the CDR3 is TGTGCCAGCAGTTGGCCGGGAGTTTCATACAATGAGCAGTTCTTC.

J is TRBJ1-1 and V is TRBV5-4; 7 bases are a match to TRBD1. V lost 3 bases, J lost 0 bases, and 2 bases stayed unmatched. Looked up from germline, CDR1 is SGHNT and CDR2 is YYREEE (reference sequence). This CDR3 spans 14 amino acids. The CDR3, as DNA: TGTGCCAGCAGCTGGACAGGCGTGAACACTGAAGCTTTCTTT. The encoded protein is CASSWTGVNTEAFF.

Comment on this clone: Other DNA sequences in the sample encode the same CDR3. J is TRBJ2-7 and V is TRBV5-4, with D possibly TRBD2 on 6 matching bases. Trimming pared 0 bases from V and 1 base from J, leaving 8 bases between. The CDR3 totals 14 residues. The germline V gene encodes CDR1 SGHNT and CDR2 YYREEE (reference sequence). CDR3 in amino acids: CASSLEAGSYEQYF. DNA of the CDR3: TGTGCCAGCAGCTTGGAGGCGGGGTCCTACGAGCAGTACTTC.

The table lists this clone with a few counts. This sequence joins TRBV2 and TRBJ1-2, with 9 bases lining up with TRBD1. Germline V CDR1 and CDR2: SNHLY, FYNNEI. The CDR3 covers 14 residues. Losses at the gene ends were 5 bases for V and 3 bases for J; bases not matched to a gene: 4. The CDR3 coding sequence is TGTGCCAGCAGTAAGGGACAGGGTGACTATGGCTACACCTTC. Protein product: CASSKGQGDYGYTF.

The rearrangement joins TRBV18 to TRBJ2-6; D is possibly TRBD2 (6 bases). There are 16 residues in the CDR3. Trimming cost V 7 bases and J 0 bases, with 13 bases left between them. Germline lookup yields CDR1 KGHSH and CDR2 LQKENI. CDR3: CASFGTWDSGANVLTF. In nucleotides, the CDR3 is TGTGCCAGCTTTGGGACTTGGGACTCTGGGGCCAACGTCCTGACTTTC.

The V gene is TRBV6-5, the J gene TRBJ2-3; D remains unclear. Trimming shortened V by 4 bases and J by 1 base, and 12 bases separated the two germline ends. Germline V gives CDR1 MNHEY, CDR2 SVGAGI. The CDR3 length is 15 residues. The CDR3 DNA follows: TGTGCCAGCAGTTCCGCGGTCCGTGGCACAGATACGCAGTATTTT. It is translated as CASSSAVRGTDTQYF.

The genes are TRBV19 and TRBJ2-7, with 7 bases identical to TRBD1. CDR3 length equals 13 residues. V shed 4 bases and J 2 bases; nucleotides not matched to a gene: 2. The V gene's germline CDR1 is LNHDA and CDR2 SQIVND (reference sequence). Written as DNA, the CDR3 is TGTGCCAGTAGTAGGGACAGAACCTACGAGCAGTACTTC. It yields the protein CASSRDRTYEQYF. Full variable domain (rest looked up from reference TRBV19 and TRBJ2-7): DGGITQSPKYLFRKEGQNVTLSCEQNLNHDAMYWYRQDPGQGLRLIYYSQIVNDFQKGDIAEGYSVSREKKESFPLTVTSAQKNPTAFYLCASSRDRTYEQYFGPGTRLTVT.

This clone was detected many times. The genes are TRBV9 and TRBJ1-2, with 10 bases matching TRBD1. The junction had 2 bases not matched to a gene; V was cut back by 3 bases and J by 6 bases. Germline V gives CDR1 SGDLS, CDR2 YYNGEE. CDR3 length equals 13 residues. The CDR3 bases are TGTGCCAGCAGCGGACAGGGGGCTGATGGCTACACCTTC. It specifies CASSGQGADGYTF.

The V call is TRBV19, the J call TRBJ1-1; D is possibly TRBD1 (5 bases). Germline values: CDR1 LNHDA, CDR2 SQIVND (reference sequence). This CDR3 has 13 amino acids. V was shortened by 5 bases and J by 6 bases, with 13 bases between the two germline ends. The CDR3 sequence: CASSPTVRAEAFF. For the CDR3, the DNA is TGTGCCAGTAGTCCGACAGTCAGGGCTGAAGCTTTCTTT.

V is TRBV9 and J is TRBJ2-3; weak D call: TRBD2 (7 bases). The V gene's germline CDR1 is SGDLS and CDR2 YYNGEE. V was clipped by 0 bases and J by 3 bases, with 17 bases between them. The CDR3 covers 17 residues. The DNA for the CDR3 is TGTGCCAGCAGCGTAGGGTTACAGGGAGCGGGGACAGATACGCAGTATTTT. Translated: CASSVGLQGAGTDTQYF.

This chain connects TRBV7-9 to TRBJ2-5; tentative D call: TRBD2 (5 bases). Germline V CDR1 and CDR2: SEHNR, FQNEAQ (reference sequence). The CDR3 loop spans 14 amino acids. The V gene lost 2 bases and the J gene lost 5 bases, with 12 bases spanning the gap. CDR3 sequence reads: CASSLQEARETQYF. CDR3 DNA: TGTGCCAGCAGCTTACAGGAGGCGCGGGAGACCCAGTACTTC.

This clone was seen more than once but under ten times. The rearrangement joins TRBV5-1 to TRBJ2-3, with 12 bases matching TRBD2. Germline CDR1 SGHRS, CDR2 YFSETQ. V gave up 4 bases and J gave up 6 bases; unmatched junction bases: 9. This CDR3 has 16 residues. The CDR3 here is CASSHLAGGPGDTQYF. CDR3 nucleotides: TGCGCCAGCAGCCATCTAGCGGGAGGGCCTGGGGATACGCAGTATTTT. The full variable domain, completed using reference TRBV5-1 and TRBJ2-3, is KAGVTQTPRYLIKTRGQQVTLSCSPISGHRSVSWYQQTPGQGLQFLFEYFSETQRNKGNFPGRFSGRQFSNSRSEMNVSTLELGDSALYLCASSHLAGGPGDTQYFGPGTRLTVL.

This clone was counted a few times. The V gene is TRBV9, the J gene TRBJ2-4, with 10 bases aligning to TRBD2. V shed 3 bases, J shed 5 bases, and the junction held 2 bases outside the gene matches. The CDR3 is 14 residues long. Germline assignment: CDR1 SGDLS and CDR2 YYNGEE. In DNA, the CDR3 is TGTGCCAGCAGCGCTGGACTAGCGGAAAACATTCAGTACTTC. Translated, it gives CASSAGLAENIQYF.

This clone was seen a handful of times. This chain joins TRBV7-6 and TRBJ1-5; weak D call: TRBD1 (5 bases). V was cut by 5 bases and J by 3 bases, with 8 bases left in between. This CDR3 comprises 13 residues. The V gene's germline CDR1 is SGHVS and CDR2 FNYEAQ. CDR3 nucleotide sequence: TGTGCCAGCAGCGCCAGGGTCAATCAGCCCCAGCATTTT. Translated, it gives CASSARVNQPQHF. Full variable domain (rest looked up from reference TRBV7-6 and TRBJ1-5): GAGVSQSPRYKVTKRGQDVALRCDPISGHVSLYWYRQALGQGPEFLTYFNYEAQQDKSGLPNDRFSAERPEGSISTLTIQRTEQRDSAMYRCASSARVNQPQHFGDGTRLSIL.

This clone was observed a single time. The CDR3 spells CASSLGHTGAGQPQHF. DNA for the CDR3: TGTGCCAGCAGCTTAGGACACACAGGGGCCGGGCAGCCCCAGCATTTT. The chain couples TRBV11-2 to TRBJ1-5, with 7 nucleotides matching TRBD1. Trimming took 1 base from V and 7 from J; bases not matched to a gene: 10. The CDR3 extends over 16 amino acids. Looked up from germline, CDR1 is SGHAT and CDR2 is FQNNGV.

As DNA, the CDR3 is TGTGCCAGCGGGAGAGAAGGCTACACCTTC. The encoded protein is CASGREGYTF. The chain has TRBV6-1 and TRBJ1-2, with no clear D. V gave up 8 bases and J gave up 8 bases, with 9 bases separating them. The CDR3 spans 10 residues. CDR1 and CDR2 (germline): MNHNS, SASEGT.

The table lists this clone with a few counts. The chain joins TRBV5-1 to TRBJ2-7, with D possibly matching TRBD2 (5 bases). Germline V CDR1 and CDR2: SGHRS, YFSETQ. V lost 4 bases and J lost 4, with 18 bases in between. There are 15 residues in the CDR3. The CDR3 DNA reads TGCGCCAGCAGCGCCTATGAGGACGGGAAATACGAGCAGTACTTC. It is translated as CASSAYEDGKYEQYF.

There are a few counts of this clone. The genes are TRBV4-2 and TRBJ1-4; 8 bases map to TRBD1. The CDR3 is made up of 17 amino acids. Unmatched junction bases numbered 12, after V lost 4 bases and J lost 5 bases. Per germline, CDR1 LGHNA and CDR2 YNFKEQ. CDR3 protein: CASSRKQGEAGNEKLFF. The CDR3 region has the DNA TGTGCCAGCAGCCGGAAACAGGGGGAAGCAGGAAATGAAAAACTGTTTTTT.

This clone was recorded a few times. This chain links TRBV6-6 with TRBJ2-1; 7 bases are a match to TRBD2. Germline assignment: CDR1 MNHNY and CDR2 SVGAGI (reference sequence). Trimming took 6 bases from V and 5 from J; bases not matched to a gene: 7. CDR3 length: 14 amino acids. CDR3 DNA: TGTGCCAGCAGGCCCAGGGCGGGAGACAATGAGCAGTTCTTC. Translated: CASRPRAGDNEQFF.

The chain employs TRBV27 and TRBJ1-5; a possible D gene is TRBD1 (5 bases). Germline V lookup: CDR1 MNHEY, CDR2 SMNVEV (reference sequence). V shed 4 bases and J shed 7 bases, with 11 bases lying between them. The CDR3 has 13 residues. The CDR3 coding sequence is TGTGCCAGCAGTTGGGGGGTGGAACAGCCCCAGCATTTT. The encoded protein is CASSWGVEQPQHF.

The chain uses TRBV5-4 and TRBJ1-3, with D possibly being TRBD1 (5 bases). This CDR3 is 16 amino acids long. CDR1 and CDR2 (germline): SGHNT, YYREEE (reference sequence). V lost 0 bases to trimming and J lost 4 bases, with 14 bases between them. The CDR3 nucleotides are TGTGCCAGCAGCTTGGCCGGGGGGGTGGGCGGAAACACCATATATTTT. This gives the protein CASSLAGGVGGNTIYF.